This record covers a single TCR beta chain. Its antigen is as yet unknown. The sample belongs to a study of identifying expanded T cells in peripheral blood. Repertoires were generated with immunoSEQ multiplex PCR, while TCRdb's copy carries only in-frame clones and drops some. The sample lists about 82,000 clones, 70% to 90% occurring once. Healthy donors had no documented immune events, such as infections, while sampled. Study-wide findings and caveats: Technical replicates showed around 1.2 changed clones; roughly two weeks 15 to 20; four weeks 19.

CDR1 MNHEY and CDR2 SVGAGI come from the germline V gene. V was trimmed by 4 bases and J by 0 bases, leaving 10 bases between them. This CDR3 region has 15 residues. The rearrangement uses TRBV6-5 and TRBJ1-5; no clear D. The clonotype was recovered from a person aged 18 to 75 in good health. The sample consisted of blood. The CDR3 protein is CASSSADGSNQPQHF. As DNA, the CDR3 is TGTGCCAGCAGTTCAGCGGACGGTAGCAATCAGCCCCAGCATTTT.